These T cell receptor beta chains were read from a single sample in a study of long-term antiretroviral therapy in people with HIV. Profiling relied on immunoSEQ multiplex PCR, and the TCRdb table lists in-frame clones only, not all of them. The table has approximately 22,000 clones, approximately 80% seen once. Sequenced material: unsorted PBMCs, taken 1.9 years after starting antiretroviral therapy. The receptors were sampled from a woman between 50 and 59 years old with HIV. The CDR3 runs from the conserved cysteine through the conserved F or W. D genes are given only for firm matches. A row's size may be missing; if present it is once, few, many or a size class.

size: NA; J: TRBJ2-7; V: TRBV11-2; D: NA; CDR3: CASSFADRSYEQYF; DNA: TGTGCCAGCAGCTTTGCCGACAGGTCCTACGAGCAGTACTTC
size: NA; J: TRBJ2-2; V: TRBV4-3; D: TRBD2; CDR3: CASSQGIQRGNTGELFF; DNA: TGCGCCAGCAGCCAAGGGATCCAGCGGGGGAACACCGGGGAGCTGTTTTTT
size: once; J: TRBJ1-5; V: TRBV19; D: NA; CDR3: CASNIAERGWGQPQHF; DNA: TGTGCCAGTAATATCGCAGAAAGGGGATGGGGGCAGCCCCAGCATTTT
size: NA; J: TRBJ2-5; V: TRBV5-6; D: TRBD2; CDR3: CASSLPPAGGRETQYF; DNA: TGTGCCAGCAGCTTACCCCCAGCGGGGGGGCGGGAGACCCAGTACTTC
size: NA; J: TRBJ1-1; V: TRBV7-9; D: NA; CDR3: CASSLEGATEAFF; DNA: TGTGCCAGCAGCTTAGAAGGGGCCACTGAAGCTTTCTTT
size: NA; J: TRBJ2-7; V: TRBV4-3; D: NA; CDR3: CASSPGVGDYEQYF; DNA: TGCGCCAGCAGCCCGGGAGTAGGCGACTACGAGCAGTACTTC
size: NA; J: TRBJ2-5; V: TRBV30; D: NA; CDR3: CAWSVPGARETQYF; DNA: TGTGCCTGGAGTGTACCGGGGGCGCGGGAGACCCAGTACTTC
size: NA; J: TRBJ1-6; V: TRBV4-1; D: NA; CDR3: CASSPSVGKESPLHF; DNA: TGCGCCAGCAGCCCCTCAGTAGGTAAAGAATCACCCCTCCACTTT
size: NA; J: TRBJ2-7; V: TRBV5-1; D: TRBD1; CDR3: CASSFGQAYEQYF; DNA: TGCGCCAGCAGCTTCGGACAGGCCTACGAGCAGTACTTC
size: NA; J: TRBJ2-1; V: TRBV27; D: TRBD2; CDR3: CASSVTSGGRSEQFF; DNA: TGTGCCAGCAGTGTGACTAGCGGGGGGCGGAGTGAGCAGTTCTTC
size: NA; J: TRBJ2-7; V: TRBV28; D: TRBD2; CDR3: CASSTSGGFSYEQYF; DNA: TGTGCCAGCAGTACTAGCGGGGGGTTCTCCTACGAGCAGTACTTC
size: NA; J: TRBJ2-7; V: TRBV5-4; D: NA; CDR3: CASSLDGAYTSYEQYF; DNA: TGTGCCAGCAGCTTGGATGGGGCGTATACCTCCTACGAGCAGTACTTC
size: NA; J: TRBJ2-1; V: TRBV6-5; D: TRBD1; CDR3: CASIPPGGDEQFF; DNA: TGTGCCAGCATCCCCCCAGGGGGCGATGAGCAGTTCTTC
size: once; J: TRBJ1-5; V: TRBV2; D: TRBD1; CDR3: CASSEDGQGTQPQHF; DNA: TGTGCCAGCAGTGAGGACGGACAGGGGACTCAGCCCCAGCATTTT
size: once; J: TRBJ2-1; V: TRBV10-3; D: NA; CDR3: CAISVDQNNEQFF; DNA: TGTGCCATCAGTGTCGACCAAAACAATGAGCAGTTCTTC
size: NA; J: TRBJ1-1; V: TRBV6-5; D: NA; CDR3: CASSYFDTSEAFF; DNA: TGTGCCAGCAGTTACTTTGACACCTCCGAGGCTTTCTTT
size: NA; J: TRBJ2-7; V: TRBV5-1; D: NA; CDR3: CASSLYAGLVGEQYF; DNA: TGCGCCAGCAGCTTGTACGCGGGGCTAGTAGGAGAGCAGTACTTC
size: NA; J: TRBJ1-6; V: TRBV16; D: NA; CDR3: CASSHSSPWSPLHF; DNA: TGTGCCAGCAGCCATTCGTCCCCGTGGTCACCCCTCCACTTT
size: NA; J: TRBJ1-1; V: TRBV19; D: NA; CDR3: CASSIAAEAFF; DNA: TGTGCCAGTAGTATAGCCGCTGAAGCTTTCTTT
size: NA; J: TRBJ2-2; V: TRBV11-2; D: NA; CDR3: CASNTGLVGELFF; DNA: TGTGCCAGCAACACGGGTTTGGTCGGGGAGCTGTTTTTT
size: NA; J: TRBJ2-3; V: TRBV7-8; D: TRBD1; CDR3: CASSLGGTGSTDTQYF; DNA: TGTGCCAGCAGCTTAGGGGGGACAGGAAGCACAGATACGCAGTATTTT
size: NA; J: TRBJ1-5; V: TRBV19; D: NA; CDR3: CASMWGTLSNQPQHF; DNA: TGTGCCAGTATGTGGGGGACACTTAGCAATCAGCCCCAGCATTTT
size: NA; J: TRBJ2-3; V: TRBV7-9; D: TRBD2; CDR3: CASSAGSGGVTDTQYF; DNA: TGTGCCAGCAGCGCTGGTAGCGGGGGGGTCACAGATACGCAGTATTTT
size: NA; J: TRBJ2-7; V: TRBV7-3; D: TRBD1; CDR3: CASSLGQGNEQYF; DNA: TGTGCCAGCAGCTTAGGACAGGGTAACGAGCAGTACTTC
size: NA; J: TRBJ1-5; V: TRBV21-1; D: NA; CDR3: CASSKTPHRGDNQPQHF; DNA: TGTGCCAGCAGCAAAACCCCCCACAGGGGAGACAATCAGCCCCAGCATTTT
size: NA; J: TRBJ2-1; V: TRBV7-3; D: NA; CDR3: CASSSPRGGSYNEQFF; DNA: TGTGCCAGCAGTTCTCCGAGGGGGGGCTCCTACAATGAGCAGTTCTTC
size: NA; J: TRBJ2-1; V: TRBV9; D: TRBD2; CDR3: CASSEESGTRSSYNEQFF; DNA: TGTGCCAGCAGCGAGGAGTCCGGGACTAGGAGTTCCTACAATGAGCAGTTCTTC
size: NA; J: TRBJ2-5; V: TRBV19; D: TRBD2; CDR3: CASRSRGGRGETQYF; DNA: TGTGCCAGTAGATCCCGCGGGGGGCGCGGGGAGACCCAGTACTTC
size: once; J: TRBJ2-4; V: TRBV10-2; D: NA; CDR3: CAGRARLYF; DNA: TGCGCCGGCCGGGCCCGGCTGTACTTC
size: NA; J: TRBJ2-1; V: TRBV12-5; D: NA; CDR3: CASGTSGKQFF; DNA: TGTGCTAGTGGTACAAGCGGAAAGCAGTTCTTC
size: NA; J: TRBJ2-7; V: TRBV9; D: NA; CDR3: CASSPSRSYEQYF; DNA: TGTGCCAGCAGCCCCTCTAGGTCCTACGAGCAGTACTTC
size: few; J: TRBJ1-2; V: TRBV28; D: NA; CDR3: CASRLLGAYDGYTF; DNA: TGTGCCAGCAGACTCCTAGGGGCATATGATGGCTACACCTTC
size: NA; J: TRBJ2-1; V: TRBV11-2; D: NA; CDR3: CASSLGVREQFF; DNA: TGTGCCAGCAGCTTAGGCGTGCGCGAGCAGTTCTTC
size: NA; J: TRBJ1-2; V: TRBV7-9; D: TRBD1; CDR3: CASSLATGAGYTF; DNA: TGTGCCAGCAGCTTAGCTACAGGGGCCGGCTACACCTTC
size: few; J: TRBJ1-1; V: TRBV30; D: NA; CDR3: CAWRTMDTEAFF; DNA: TGTGCCTGGAGAACCATGGACACTGAAGCTTTCTTT
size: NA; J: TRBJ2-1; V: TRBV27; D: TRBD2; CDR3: CASSLVSSGVYNEQFF; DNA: TGTGCCAGCAGTCTCGTGTCTAGCGGGGTCTACAATGAGCAGTTCTTC
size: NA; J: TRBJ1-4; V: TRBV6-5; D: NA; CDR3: CASSYRGRGANEKLFF; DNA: TGTGCCAGCAGTTACAGGGGCCGGGGGGCTAATGAAAAACTGTTTTTT
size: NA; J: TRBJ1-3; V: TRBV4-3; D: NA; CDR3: CASSQGHEGTSGNTIYF; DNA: TGCGCCAGCAGCCAAGGTCATGAGGGGACGTCTGGAAACACCATATATTTT
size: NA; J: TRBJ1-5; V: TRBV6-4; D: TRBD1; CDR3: CASIRGQGPNQPQHF; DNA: TGTGCCAGCATTAGAGGACAGGGCCCCAATCAGCCCCAGCATTTT
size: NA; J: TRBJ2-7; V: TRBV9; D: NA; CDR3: CASSVGTNDYEQYF; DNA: TGTGCCAGCAGCGTAGGGACAAACGACTACGAGCAGTACTTC